This entry concerns a single T cell receptor beta chain. Its antigen is unidentified. The data stem from a study of CD8+CD57+ T cells in acquired aplastic anemia. About the research overall: DNA from sorted CD4+ and CD8+ cells averaged around 3 ug. CD4+ reads averaged approximately 9.9 million in healthy donors.

The TCR beta profiling, which covered VDJ combination and CDR3 sequence, was carried out using genomic DNA as the template. One entry per CDR3 protein, called by TCRdb with MiXCR from the reads. Seen here are about 110,000 distinct CDR3 sequences, approximately 48% observed once, and the top ten hold 25% to 35%. CDR1 and CDR2 from the germline V gene are MNHNS and SASEGT. Between the trimmed V and J ends, which lost 7 bases and 7 bases, there was a span of 11 bases. The CDR3 totals 12 residues. Study observations and caveats: Patients and controls shared about 27 CD8+ CDR3 sequences. Patients versus controls showed no significant CD8+ Simpson's diversity difference.

The sample comprised sorted CD4+, CD8+, or CD8+CD57+ T cells (not recorded which) from PBMCs. This clonotype originated in a human donor in good health, serving as a control. The rearrangement joins TRBV6-1 to TRBJ2-1; D is ambiguous. CDR3 amino acids: CASTHTTNEQFF. DNA for the CDR3: TGTGCCAGCACCCACACAACGAATGAGCAGTTCTTC.